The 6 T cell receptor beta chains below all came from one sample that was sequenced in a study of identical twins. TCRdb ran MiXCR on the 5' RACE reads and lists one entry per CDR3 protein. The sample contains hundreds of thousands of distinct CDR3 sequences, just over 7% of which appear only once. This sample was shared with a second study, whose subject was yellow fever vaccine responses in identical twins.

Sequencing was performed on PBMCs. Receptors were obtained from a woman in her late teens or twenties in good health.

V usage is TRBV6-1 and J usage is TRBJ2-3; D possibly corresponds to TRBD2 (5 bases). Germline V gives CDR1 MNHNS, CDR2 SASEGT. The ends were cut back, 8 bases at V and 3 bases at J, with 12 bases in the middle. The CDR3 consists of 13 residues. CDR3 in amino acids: CASLGELTDTQYF. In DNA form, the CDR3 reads TGTGCCAGCTTGGGAGAACTTACAGATACGCAGTATTTT.

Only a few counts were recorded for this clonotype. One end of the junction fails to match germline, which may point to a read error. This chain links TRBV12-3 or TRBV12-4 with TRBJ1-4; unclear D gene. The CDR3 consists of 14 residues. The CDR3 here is CASSLRAQNGKLFF. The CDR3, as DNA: TGTGCCAGCAGTCTTCGGGCCCAGAATGGAAAACTGTTTTTT.

CDR3 in amino acids: CSVAYTEAFF. The CDR3 nucleotides are TGCAGCGTTGCCTACACTGAAGCTTTCTTT. J is TRBJ1-1 and V is TRBV29-1; the D is unclear. V gave up 4 bases and J gave up 3 bases, with 3 bases separating them. Germline V gene lookup returns CDR1 SQVTM and CDR2 ANQGSEA. This CDR3 contains 10 residues. Using reference TRBV29-1 and TRBJ1-1 for the parts outside the CDR3, the full variable domain is SAVISQKPSRDICQRGTSLTIQCQVDSQVTMMFWYRQQPGQSLTLIATANQGSEATYESGFVIDKFPISRPNLTFSTLTVSNMSPEDSSIYLCSVAYTEAFFGQGTRLTVV.

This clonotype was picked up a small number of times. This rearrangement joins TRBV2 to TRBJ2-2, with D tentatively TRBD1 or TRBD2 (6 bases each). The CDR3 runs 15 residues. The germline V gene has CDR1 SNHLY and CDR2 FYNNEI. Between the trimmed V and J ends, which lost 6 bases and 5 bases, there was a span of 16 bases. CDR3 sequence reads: CASRGEGGKTGELFF. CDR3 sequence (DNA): TGTGCCAGCAGGGGAGAGGGGGGAAAAACCGGGGAGCTGTTTTTT.

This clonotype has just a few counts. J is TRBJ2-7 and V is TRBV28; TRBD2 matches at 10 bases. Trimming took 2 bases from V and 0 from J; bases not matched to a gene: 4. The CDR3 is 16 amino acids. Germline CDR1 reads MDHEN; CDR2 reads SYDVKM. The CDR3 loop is CASSLPGTSVSYEQYF. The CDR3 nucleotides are TGTGCCAGCAGTTTACCCGGGACTAGCGTCTCCTACGAGCAGTACTTC.

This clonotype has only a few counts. CDR3 DNA: TGTGCCAGCAGCCCAGACACTGTCTACGAGCAGTACTTC. This gives the protein CASSPDTVYEQYF. The V call is TRBV5-8, the J call TRBJ2-7; D unclear. Trimming removed 4 bases from V and 3 bases from J, with 11 bases in between. The germline CDR1 and CDR2 sequences are SGHTS and YDEGEE. The CDR3 consists of 13 residues. The whole variable domain, filled in from reference TRBV5-8 and TRBJ2-7, reads EAGVTQSPTHLIKTRGQQATLRCSPISGHTSVYWYQQALGLGLQFLLWYDEGEERNRGNFPPRFSGRQFPNYSSELNVNALELEDSALYLCASSPDTVYEQYFGPGTRLTVT.